This record covers a single TCR beta chain. The data were obtained in a study of technical replicates of blood from several donors. The CDR3 is 15 amino acids. The germline V gene has CDR1 LNHDA and CDR2 SQIVND (reference sequence). Trimming at V came to 4 bases and at J to 7 bases, leaving 8 bases not matched to a gene. Clones were sequenced by immunoSEQ multiplex PCR, and TCRdb holds only the in-frame ones, with some missing. The top ten hold roughly 12% of the sample, which has 15,000 to 20,000 clones, around 87% seen once. Source material: PBMCs. The rearrangement links TRBV19 to TRBJ1-2; the match to TRBD1 covers 11 bases. This TCR came from a human donor in good health. The CDR3 sequence is CASSSTGTGGGGYTF. The CDR3 DNA follows: TGTGCCAGTAGTAGTACCGGGACAGGGGGTGGTGGCTACACCTTC.